Shown below are 9 T cell receptor beta chains from a single sample sequenced in a study of CD8+ T cells in alopecia areata. Described treatment: oral pan-JAK inhibitor, 5-10 mg twice daily. Isolated RNA was reverse transcribed into cDNA used as the sequencing template. The repertoire was sequenced with immunoSEQ multiplex PCR; TCRdb's copy has only in-frame clones and lacks some. The data show 180,000 or so clones, roughly 58% seen once. The source was CD4+ T cells sorted from blood, collected between weeks 55 and 65, from a patient treated with tofacitinib. Receptors were obtained from a human donor with alopecia areata.

The CDR3 spells CASRQTGGSGGYTF. The DNA of the CDR3 is TGTGCCAGCAGGCAGACAGGGGGCAGTGGTGGCTACACCTTC. This sequence joins TRBV2 and TRBJ1-2; 10 bases match TRBD1. The CDR3 loop spans 14 amino acids. Germline V CDR1 and CDR2: SNHLY, FYNNEI. V lost 6 bases to trimming and J lost 7 bases; unmatched junction nucleotides: 8.

This clone was counted only a few times. CDR3 loop: CASRQARDETQYF. In DNA form, the CDR3 reads TGTGCCAGCAGACAAGCCAGGGATGAGACCCAGTACTTC. The chain is built from TRBV11-2 and TRBJ2-5; D is perhaps TRBD1 (5 bases). V shed 6 bases and J shed 5 bases, with 13 bases lying between them. Germline V lookup: CDR1 SGHAT, CDR2 FQNNGV. The CDR3 covers 13 residues. The full variable domain, its missing parts supplied by reference TRBV11-2 and TRBJ2-5, is EAGVAQSPRYKIIEKRQSVAFWCNPISGHATLYWYQQILGQGPKLLIQFQNNGVVDDSQLPKDRFSAERLKGVDSTLKIQPAKLEDSAVYLCASRQARDETQYFGPGTRLLVL.

The sample holds a few counts of this clone. V is TRBV29-1 and J is TRBJ1-5; D remains unclear. Between the trimmed V and J ends, which lost 6 bases and 7 bases, there was a span of 16 bases. The CDR3 runs to 13 residues. CDR1 and CDR2 (germline): SQVTM, ANQGSEA. This chain's CDR3 is CSVEDQVGQPQHF. The CDR3 DNA sequence: TGCAGCGTGGAGGACCAGGTCGGCCAGCCCCAGCATTTT.

The chain joins TRBV11-3 to TRBJ2-5; TRBD1 or TRBD2 may be the D gene (6 bases each). V lost 8 bases to trimming and J lost 5 bases, with 18 bases between them. This CDR3 has 14 amino acids. Germline loops: CDR1 SGHNT, CDR2 YENEEA. The CDR3 sequence is CASRPGALWETQYF. CDR3 DNA sequence: TGTGCCAGCCGGCCGGGGGCCTTGTGGGAGACCCAGTACTTC.

This clone has just one count. The chain links TRBV25-1 to TRBJ1-1, with 10 positions matching TRBD1. CDR1 and CDR2 (germline): MGHDK, SYGVNS. Trimming cost V 5 bases and J 10 bases; bases outside gene matches: 7. The CDR3 runs 13 residues. The CDR3 reads CASSLGQGGLAFF. CDR3 DNA sequence: TGTGCCAGCAGTCTTGGACAGGGGGGATTAGCTTTCTTT.

This clone was detected only a few times. V is TRBV5-6 and J is TRBJ2-7; D perhaps matches TRBD1 (5 bases). In germline, CDR1 is SGHDT, CDR2 YYEEEE. This CDR3 has 14 amino acids. V lost 3 bases, J lost 2 bases, and 12 bases lay in between. The CDR3 reads CASSSTARTYEQYF. For the CDR3, the DNA is TGTGCCAGCAGCTCGACAGCTCGGACCTACGAGCAGTACTTC.

This clone was detected only a few times. The rearrangement uses TRBV6-6 and TRBJ2-1, with TRBD1 matching over 8 bases. The germline V gene encodes CDR1 MNHNY and CDR2 SVGAGI (reference sequence). The CDR3 is made up of 16 amino acids. V was pared by 5 bases and J by 2 bases, with 8 bases of the junction left unmatched. DNA for the CDR3: TGTGCCAGCAGTACTGGGACAGGCCTCCCCTACAATGAGCAGTTCTTC. Encoded protein: CASSTGTGLPYNEQFF.

This clone was detected a few times. V usage is TRBV29-1 and J usage is TRBJ2-3; D is perhaps TRBD1 (5 bases). V gave up 3 bases and J gave up 0 bases, with 13 bases separating them. Germline CDR1 SQVTM, CDR2 ANQGSEA. The CDR3 is made up of 15 amino acids. The CDR3: CSVELGHESTDTQYF. DNA for the CDR3: TGCAGCGTTGAGTTAGGACACGAGAGCACAGATACGCAGTATTTT.

Comment on this clone: Other DNA sequences in this sample translate to the same CDR3. The V and J genes are TRBV29-1 and TRBJ1-1; 11 bases match TRBD1. The CDR3 has 13 residues. Germline CDR1 reads SQVTM; CDR2 reads ANQGSEA. The J segment lost 4 bases and the V segment lost 3 bases, leaving 1 base of the junction unmatched. The CDR3 DNA reads as TGCAGCGTTGACGGGACAGGGGGCACTGAAGCTTTCTTT. This codes for CSVDGTGGTEAFF.